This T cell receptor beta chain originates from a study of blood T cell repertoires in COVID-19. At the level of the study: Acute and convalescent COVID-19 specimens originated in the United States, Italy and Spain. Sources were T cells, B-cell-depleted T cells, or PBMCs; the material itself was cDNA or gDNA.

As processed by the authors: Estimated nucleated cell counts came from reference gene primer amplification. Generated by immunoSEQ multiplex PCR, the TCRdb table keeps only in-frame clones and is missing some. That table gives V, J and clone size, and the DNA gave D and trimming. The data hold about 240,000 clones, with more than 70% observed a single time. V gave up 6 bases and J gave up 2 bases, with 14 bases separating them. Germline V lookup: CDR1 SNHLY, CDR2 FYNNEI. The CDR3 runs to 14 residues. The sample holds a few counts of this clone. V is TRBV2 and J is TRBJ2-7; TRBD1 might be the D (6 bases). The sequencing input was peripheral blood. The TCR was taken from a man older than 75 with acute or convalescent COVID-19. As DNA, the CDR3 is TGTGCCAGCAGCCCAAGGACAGTAACCTACGAGCAGTACTTC. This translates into CASSPRTVTYEQYF.